The 29 T cell receptor beta chains below all came from one sample that was sequenced in a study of T-cell reconstitution after alpha-beta-depleted transplantation in children. During its preparation, the TCRbeta library received unique molecular identifiers. One entry per CDR3 protein, called by TCRdb with MiXCR from the PCR reads. The repertoire includes around 90,000 distinct CDR3 sequences, about 14% of them detected once, and roughly a fifth sits in the top ten. Source: PBMCs, mostly from graft donor cells, taken 180 days after TCRalphabeta/CD19-depleted stem cell transplant. These receptor sequences come from a male patient aged 2-15 years who had a stem cell transplant for acute lymphoblastic leukemia, so the T cells may come from the graft donor.

V gene TRBV24-1 combines with J gene TRBJ2-1, with 7 bases fitting TRBD1. CDR3 length: 17 residues. With V trimmed by 5 bases and J by 8 bases, 17 bases remained unmatched. Per germline, CDR1 KGHDR and CDR2 SFDVKD. CDR3 region: CATSARRPGQPKDEQFF. CDR3 sequence (DNA): TGTGCCACCAGTGCAAGAAGGCCGGGACAGCCTAAGGATGAGCAGTTCTTC.

This clonotype was observed at least ten times. V is TRBV7-9 and J is TRBJ2-3, with D possibly matching TRBD2 (6 bases). The CDR3 is made up of 13 amino acids. Looked up from germline, CDR1 is SEHNR and CDR2 is FQNEAQ (reference sequence). Trimming removed 5 bases from V and 3 bases from J, with 9 bases in between. The CDR3 DNA sequence: TGTGCCAGCAGCCCACGGGGGACAGATACGCAGTATTTT. Translated: CASSPRGTDTQYF.

The genes are TRBV5-5 and TRBJ2-3, with D perhaps TRBD1 or TRBD2 (5 bases each). Trimming shortened V by 4 bases and J by 5 bases, and 20 bases separated the two germline ends. Per the germline V gene, CDR1 is SGHKS and CDR2 is YYEKEE (reference sequence). This CDR3 has 16 amino acids. The CDR3 sequence is CASSPETGARRDTQYF. The CDR3 DNA sequence: TGTGCCAGCAGCCCTGAGACCGGGGCGCGCAGAGATACGCAGTATTTT.

This clonotype has just a few counts. The rearrangement links TRBV12-3 or TRBV12-4 to TRBJ1-1; TRBD1 aligns across 7 bases. The J segment lost 4 bases and the V segment lost 2 bases, leaving 7 bases of the junction unmatched. This CDR3 region has 15 residues. DNA of the CDR3: TGTGCCAGCAGTTTAAAGTTAGGGGGCAGCACTGAAGCTTTCTTT. Encoded protein: CASSLKLGGSTEAFF.

This chain joins TRBV5-6 and TRBJ1-1; 8 positions match TRBD1. Trimming at V came to 4 bases and at J to 7 bases, leaving 6 bases not matched to a gene. CDR3 length: 13 residues. Germline V gene lookup returns CDR1 SGHDT and CDR2 YYEEEE. The CDR3 bases are TGTGCCAGCAGCCGGACAGGGATGAGTGAAGCTTTCTTT. Residues: CASSRTGMSEAFF. Drawing the rest from reference TRBV5-6 and TRBJ1-1, the complete variable domain is DAGVTQSPTHLIKTRGQQVTLRCSPKSGHDTVSWYQQALGQGPQFIFQYYEEEERQRGNFPDRFSGHQFPNYSSELNVNALLLGDSALYLCASSRTGMSEAFFGQGTRLTVV.

A remark on this clonotype: One end of the junction does not line up with germline, which may come from a read error. This rearrangement joins TRBV19 to TRBJ1-5; a possible D gene is TRBD1 (5 bases). CDR3 length: 13 amino acids. CDR1 LNHDA and CDR2 SQIVND come from the germline V gene (reference sequence). CDR3 bases: TGTGCCAGTAGTATGAGGGGCAACCAGCCCCAGCATTTT. This gives the protein CASSMRGNQPQHF.

The table lists this clonotype with a few counts. This chain links TRBV4-2 with TRBJ2-1; TRBD2 agrees at 9 bases. The CDR3 covers 17 residues. After removal of 1 base from V and 6 bases from J, the junction contained 10 bases not matched to a gene. Germline-derived CDR1 and CDR2 are LGHNA and YNFKEQ. CDR3 region: CASSQVVERGAPNEQFF. CDR3 in DNA: TGTGCCAGCAGCCAAGTGGTCGAGCGGGGGGCCCCCAATGAGCAGTTCTTC.

This clonotype appeared a few times. The chain joins TRBV20-1 to TRBJ1-1, with a possible D match to TRBD1 (5 bases). The germline CDR1 and CDR2 sequences are DFQATT and SNEGSKA (reference sequence). The CDR3 runs to 14 residues. V lost 0 bases, J lost 8 bases, and 16 bases lay in between. The CDR3 loop is CSARDPRGGREAFF. The CDR3 nucleotides read TGCAGTGCTAGAGATCCGAGGGGAGGAAGAGAAGCTTTCTTT.

The chain recombines TRBV30 with TRBJ1-5; the D gene is possibly TRBD1 (5 bases). The CDR3 length is 13 residues. Germline CDR1 and CDR2: GTSNPN and SVGIG (reference sequence). The V end was cut by 4 bases, the J end by 5 bases, with 12 bases between. CDR3 protein: CAWNPQGDQPQHF. The CDR3 coding sequence is TGTGCCTGGAACCCGCAGGGCGATCAGCCCCAGCATTTT. Looking up the rest from reference TRBV30 and TRBJ1-5 gives the full variable domain: SQTIHQWPATLVQPVGSPLSLECTVEGTSNPNLYWYRQAAGRGLQLLFYSVGIGQISSEVPQNLSASRPQDRQFILSSKKLLLSDSGFYLCAWNPQGDQPQHFGDGTRLSIL.

Ten or more counts support this clonotype. The CDR3 bases are TGTGCCAGCTCATCTACACAGGGTGAAGCTTTCTTT. Protein product: CASSSTQGEAFF. The V gene is TRBV18, the J gene TRBJ1-1, with D perhaps matching TRBD1 (6 bases). Germline assignment: CDR1 KGHSH and CDR2 LQKENI. V lost 5 bases and J 7 bases, leaving 11 bases between the germline ends. The CDR3 totals 12 residues.

In its sample, this clonotype was seen a few times. The chain recombines TRBV3-1 with TRBJ2-7, with D tentatively TRBD1 or TRBD2 (5 bases each). There are 14 residues in the CDR3. V shed 1 base and J shed 2 bases, with 9 bases lying between them. From germline, CDR1 is LGHDT and CDR2 YNNKEL (reference sequence). The CDR3 protein is CASSQGGEPYEQYF. The CDR3 DNA follows: TGTGCCAGCAGCCAAGGAGGGGAGCCCTACGAGCAGTACTTC.

This sequence joins TRBV2 and TRBJ1-2, with 9 bases lining up with TRBD1. The trim removed 7 bases at V and 4 bases at J, leaving 4 bases unmatched. CDR1 is SNHLY and CDR2 is FYNNEI in the germline V gene. This CDR3 spans 13 amino acids. The chain's CDR3 is CASKWGQGYGYTF. For the CDR3, the DNA is TGTGCCAGCAAATGGGGACAGGGCTATGGCTACACCTTC.

Only a few counts were recorded for this clonotype. V usage is TRBV6-2 or TRBV6-3 and J usage is TRBJ2-5, with 9 nucleotides matching TRBD1. Germline V lookup: CDR1 MNHEY, CDR2 SVGEGT. The V and J ends lost 6 bases and 5 bases, in that order; junction bases with no gene match: 13. The CDR3 runs 16 residues. The CDR3 is CASSYRPGQGWETQYF. CDR3 bases: TGTGCCAGCAGCTACAGACCGGGACAGGGTTGGGAGACCCAGTACTTC.

This clonotype was picked up many times. The rearrangement links TRBV6-1 to TRBJ2-5, with D unclear. The V gene's germline CDR1 is MNHNS and CDR2 SASEGT. V lost 5 bases to trimming and J lost 5 bases, with 15 bases between them. This CDR3 is built from 14 residues. This CDR3 is CASSLPGPEETQYF. CDR3 coding DNA: TGTGCCAGCAGTCTTCCGGGCCCGGAGGAGACCCAGTACTTC.

This clonotype was seen at least ten times. V is TRBV27 and J is TRBJ2-5, with 8 positions matching TRBD1. The CDR3 is made up of 16 amino acids. V was clipped by 8 bases and J by 5 bases; unmatched bases: 16. Germline V gene data show CDR1 as MNHEY and CDR2 as SMNVEV (reference sequence). DNA for the CDR3: TGTGCCAGCTCCCCCTCGGGAACAGGGGGAAGGGAGACCCAGTACTTC. It translates to CASSPSGTGGRETQYF.

This clonotype has more than one count but fewer than ten. The rearrangement joins TRBV20-1 to TRBJ1-5; D is perhaps TRBD1 (6 bases). Germline CDR1 and CDR2: DFQATT and SNEGSKA (reference sequence). The CDR3 has 17 residues. V was shortened by 0 bases and J by 2 bases, with 17 bases between the two germline ends. CDR3 sequence: CSARDLRGAAGNQPQHF. The CDR3 coding sequence is TGCAGTGCTAGAGATCTCCGGGGGGCGGCAGGCAATCAGCCCCAGCATTTT.

The chain carries TRBV10-3 and TRBJ1-4; 12 bases match TRBD1. CDR1 ENHRY and CDR2 SYGVKD come from the germline V gene. The trim removed 6 bases at V and 6 bases at J, leaving 2 bases unmatched. The CDR3 loop spans 14 amino acids. CDR3 in amino acids: CAIRGQGADEKLFF. CDR3 DNA sequence: TGTGCCATCAGGGGACAGGGGGCTGATGAAAAACTGTTTTTT.

This clonotype was counted ten times or more. The gene calls are TRBV5-1 and TRBJ2-5, with 10 bases lining up with TRBD1. The CDR3 contains 15 residues. From germline, CDR1 is SGHRS and CDR2 YFSETQ. V lost 4 bases to trimming and J lost 3 bases; unmatched junction nucleotides: 6. CDR3 DNA: TGCGCCAGCAGCGCCTTGGACAGGGGGGAAGAGACCCAGTACTTC. It encodes CASSALDRGEETQYF.

This clonotype was detected many times. The chain uses TRBV7-2 and TRBJ2-3, with 8 bases that match TRBD1. V was pared by 3 bases and J by 0 bases, with 5 bases of the junction left unmatched. The CDR3 totals 16 residues. Germline CDR1 is SGHTA and CDR2 is FQGNSA. Here the CDR3 DNA reads TGTGCCAGCAGCTTCATTGGACAGGGTAGCACAGATACGCAGTATTTT. It codes for CASSFIGQGSTDTQYF.

In this sample, this clonotype turned up a few times. This chain uses TRBV12-3 or TRBV12-4 with TRBJ2-2; no definite D call. CDR3 size: 11 residues. The germline V and J ends were trimmed by 3 bases and 7 bases, with 3 bases remaining between them. The CDR3 loop is CASSLDGELFF. The CDR3 DNA reads TGTGCCAGCAGTTTGGACGGGGAGCTGTTTTTT.

This rearrangement joins TRBV7-9 to TRBJ1-5, with D possibly matching TRBD1 (5 bases). The CDR3 extends over 15 amino acids. CDR1 is SEHNR, CDR2 FQNEAQ, per germline (reference sequence). With 3 bases removed from V and 4 bases from J, the gap between germline ends came to 13 bases. In DNA form, the CDR3 reads TGTGCCAGCAGCTTGTGGCAGGGAGGAAATCAGCCCCAGCATTTT. Translated: CASSLWQGGNQPQHF.

This clonotype was detected a few times. The chain combines TRBV5-5 with TRBJ2-7, with no clear D. V was pared by 0 bases and J by 0 bases, with 7 bases between. CDR3 length: 14 amino acids. Germline V gene data show CDR1 as SGHKS and CDR2 as YYEKEE (reference sequence). This chain's CDR3 is CASSLVRFSYEQYF. CDR3 sequence (DNA): TGTGCCAGCAGCTTGGTTCGTTTCTCCTACGAGCAGTACTTC.

This clonotype has just a few counts. The genes are TRBV5-1 and TRBJ2-3; TRBD2 matches at 13 bases. This CDR3 region has 16 residues. With V trimmed by 4 bases and J by 4 bases, 6 bases remained unmatched. The germline V gene has CDR1 SGHRS and CDR2 YFSETQ. This CDR3 reads CASSKGLAGRADTQYF. Here the CDR3 DNA reads TGCGCCAGCAGCAAGGGACTAGCGGGAAGGGCAGATACGCAGTATTTT.

The table lists this clonotype with a few counts. The chain joins TRBV7-9 to TRBJ2-7; D may be TRBD1 (5 bases). V gave up 4 bases and J gave up 3 bases, with 22 bases separating them. Germline CDR1 reads SEHNR; CDR2 reads FQNEAQ (reference sequence). This CDR3 is built from 17 residues. In DNA form, the CDR3 reads TGTGCCAGCAGCTCTGCCCTTGACAGAGCCACATACTACGAGCAGTACTTC. Its protein product is CASSSALDRATYYEQYF.

This clonotype was detected only a few times. This sequence joins TRBV28 and TRBJ1-2; D is unresolved. The CDR3 consists of 14 residues. Germline CDR1 is MDHEN and CDR2 is SYDVKM. V was trimmed by 2 bases and J by 2 bases, leaving 9 bases between them. The CDR3 DNA reads as TGTGCCAGCAGTTTACCAGGACGGAACTATGGCTACACCTTC. Translation gives CASSLPGRNYGYTF.

CDR3 nucleotides: TGTGCCAGCAGCTTCCCCGGGGGGACCGGGGAGCTGTTTTTT. This codes for CASSFPGGTGELFF. V usage is TRBV5-6 and J usage is TRBJ2-2; 7 positions match TRBD2. The CDR3 covers 14 residues. Trimming at V came to 2 bases and at J to 5 bases, leaving 3 bases not matched to a gene. Germline CDR1 and CDR2: SGHDT and YYEEEE. Complete variable domain (other parts from reference TRBV5-6 and TRBJ2-2): DAGVTQSPTHLIKTRGQQVTLRCSPKSGHDTVSWYQQALGQGPQFIFQYYEEEERQRGNFPDRFSGHQFPNYSSELNVNALLLGDSALYLCASSFPGGTGELFFGEGSRLTVL.

There are a few counts of this clonotype. The chain is built from TRBV6-5 and TRBJ2-7; D perhaps matches TRBD2 (5 bases). This CDR3 has 13 residues. V was pared by 0 bases and J by 3 bases, with 6 bases between. CDR1 and CDR2 (germline): MNHEY, SVGAGI. CDR3 sequence (DNA): TGTGCCAGCAGTTACTCCGGGGACTACGAGCAGTACTTC. Its protein is CASSYSGDYEQYF.

As regards this clonotype: A read error may explain this, as a much larger clone is one base away. The CDR3 nucleotides are TGTGCCAGCAGCATCCGGGACAGTTACGATGAGCAGTTCTTC. This codes for CASSIRDSYDEQFF. This chain uses TRBV7-2 with TRBJ2-1; 7 nucleotides line up with TRBD1. The V gene end was trimmed by 5 bases and the J gene end by 8 bases; junction bases not matched to a gene: 9. The CDR3 loop spans 14 amino acids. CDR1 SGHTA and CDR2 FQGNSA come from the germline V gene.

This clonotype showed up just a few times. V and J are TRBV12-3 or TRBV12-4 and TRBJ2-7; D is perhaps TRBD2 (5 bases). CDR3 length equals 13 residues. Trimming left V 6 bases short and J 4 bases short, with 13 bases between. CDR3 in DNA: TGTGCCAGCAGCCGCGGGTCATGGTACGAGCAGTACTTC. Its translation: CASSRGSWYEQYF.